This T cell receptor (beta chain) comes out of a study of cytomegalovirus exposure and HLA in healthy donors. About this clone itself: Its antigen is still unknown.

Germline CDR1 is SGHVS and CDR2 is FQNEAQ. There are 16 residues in the CDR3. Trimming at V came to 3 bases and at J to 6 bases, leaving 8 bases not matched to a gene. Whole-study findings and limits: TCR beta V- and J-gene trimming, according to a later analysis, was linked to a missense DCLRE1C variant.

PCR primers comprised 60 Vbeta and 13 Jbeta primers. Sequenced by immunoSEQ multiplex PCR; TCRdb stores in-frame clones only, minus some. The data show about 130,000 clones, 80% to 85% seen once. This receptor was taken from a boy younger than 18 in good health and CMV-seronegative. The sequenced sample was PBMCs. The chain joins TRBV7-8 to TRBJ1-5; 10 bases line up with TRBD1. In nucleotides, the CDR3 is TGTGCCAGCAGCTTCGCCGGGACAGGGGAGAGTCAGCCCCAGCATTTT. Encoded protein: CASSFAGTGESQPQHF.